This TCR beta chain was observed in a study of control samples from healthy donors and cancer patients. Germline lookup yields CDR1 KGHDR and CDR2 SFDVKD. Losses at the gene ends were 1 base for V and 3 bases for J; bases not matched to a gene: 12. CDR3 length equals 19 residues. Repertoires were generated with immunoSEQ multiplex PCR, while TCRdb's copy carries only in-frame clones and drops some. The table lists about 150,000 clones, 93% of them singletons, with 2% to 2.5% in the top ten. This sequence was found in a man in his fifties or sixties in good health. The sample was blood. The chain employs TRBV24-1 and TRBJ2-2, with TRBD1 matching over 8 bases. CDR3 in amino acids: CATSDLPGGRISDTGELFF. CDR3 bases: TGTGCCACCAGTGATTTACCAGGGGGCAGGATATCCGACACCGGGGAGCTGTTTTTT.